The 26 T cell receptor beta chains below come from one sample, sequenced in a study of T-cell reconstitution after alpha-beta-depleted transplantation in children. A TCRbeta library incorporating unique molecular identifiers was prepared. MiXCR, run by TCRdb on the PCR reads, gives a single entry per CDR3 protein. The sample holds hundreds of thousands of distinct CDR3 sequences, roughly 15% seen once. Sequencing used PBMCs from the stem cell graft donor, obtained from the stem cell graft. The source of these receptors is a human donor who donated a stem cell graft to a child with acute myeloid leukemia.

This clonotype has only a few counts. CDR3 loop: CASSDPRQGDTGELFF. DNA for the CDR3: TGCGCCAGCAGCGACCCCAGACAGGGGGACACCGGGGAGCTGTTTTTT. The V call is TRBV5-1, the J call TRBJ2-2, with 9 nucleotides matching TRBD1. Trimming at V came to 4 bases and at J to 3 bases, leaving 7 bases not matched to a gene. Germline-derived CDR1 and CDR2 are SGHRS and YFSETQ. The CDR3 has 16 residues.

This clonotype showed up many times. The chain joins TRBV20-1 to TRBJ1-2; no clear D. CDR3 length equals 15 residues. Trimming removed 5 bases at V and 5 bases at J, with 21 bases between. Germline values: CDR1 DFQATT, CDR2 SNEGSKA (reference sequence). The CDR3 reads CSAPTQRSADYGYTF. DNA for the CDR3: TGCAGTGCTCCTACCCAGCGGAGTGCAGATTATGGCTACACCTTC.

This clonotype was observed many times. The V gene is TRBV29-1, the J gene TRBJ1-1; D is possibly TRBD1 (5 bases). Germline assignment: CDR1 SQVTM and CDR2 ANQGSEA. V gave up 7 bases and J gave up 7 bases, with 16 bases separating them. This CDR3 comprises 12 residues. CDR3 coding DNA: TGCAGCGCCAAACGGGCGGGGGGTGAAGCTTTCTTT. Protein sequence: CSAKRAGGEAFF.

This chain connects TRBV9 to TRBJ2-7; D call uncertain. The V gene lost 3 bases and the J gene lost 0 bases, with 7 bases spanning the gap. The germline V gene has CDR1 SGDLS and CDR2 YYNGEE. The CDR3 extends over 13 amino acids. CDR3 nucleotides: TGTGCCAGCAGCGCCGGGTCCTCCTACGAGCAGTACTTC. It codes for CASSAGSSYEQYF.

To note about this clonotype: A much larger clone lies one base from this, so it may be a read error. The chain couples TRBV6-9 to TRBJ2-1; no definite D call. The CDR3 runs 18 residues. Germline CDR1 is MNHGY and CDR2 is SVAAGI. CDR3 amino acids: CATSYSQISMPRYNEQFF. CDR3 DNA: TGTGCCACCAGTTATTCCCAGATCTCCATGCCGAGATACAATGAGCAGTTCTTC.

This clonotype was recorded a few times. V usage is TRBV4-1 and J usage is TRBJ2-1; 7 bases fit TRBD2. Germline CDR1 is MGHRA and CDR2 is YSYEKL. Trimming removed 8 bases from V and 3 bases from J; junction bases left unmatched: 4. The CDR3 runs 13 residues. For the CDR3, the DNA is TGCGCCAGCGCCCTAGCGGTCTACAATGAGCAGTTCTTC. Protein product: CASALAVYNEQFF.

This clonotype occurred many times. The V call is TRBV20-1, the J call TRBJ2-1; the D gene is possibly TRBD2 (6 bases). The CDR3 covers 14 residues. Germline V gene lookup returns CDR1 DFQATT and CDR2 SNEGSKA (reference sequence). Deletions cut 3 bases from V and 8 bases from J, with 17 bases between. CDR3 coding DNA: TGCAGTGCTAGGGCCCCGCTTAGGAGGGATGAGCAGTTCTTC. Residues: CSARAPLRRDEQFF.

The rearrangement joins TRBV12-3 or TRBV12-4 to TRBJ1-3; 8 bases are shared with TRBD1. The CDR3 runs 14 residues. Trimming removed 11 bases from V and 1 base from J; junction bases left unmatched: 7. For the CDR3, the DNA is TGTGCCGCCGGGACAGGAGTTTCTGGAAACACCATATATTTT. Amino acid sequence: CAAGTGVSGNTIYF.

In its sample, this clonotype was seen a few times. The genes are TRBV12-3 or TRBV12-4 and TRBJ2-5; 11 bases line up with TRBD2. Trimming cost V 4 bases and J 5 bases; bases outside gene matches: 9. The CDR3 runs 16 residues. As DNA, the CDR3 is TGTGCCAGCAGTTGGACTAGCGGGCTACTGGGGGAGACCCAGTACTTC. Translation: CASSWTSGLLGETQYF.

This clonotype appeared a few times. The chain employs TRBV7-2 and TRBJ2-4; D possibly uses TRBD1 or TRBD2 (6 bases each). Germline-derived CDR1 and CDR2 are SGHTA and FQGNSA. The V end lost 3 bases, the J end lost 0 bases, and 12 bases lay between the germline ends. CDR3 length: 16 amino acids. CDR3 residues: CASSFPGGLAKNIQYF. In nucleotides, the CDR3 is TGTGCCAGCAGCTTCCCCGGGGGCCTAGCCAAAAACATTCAGTACTTC.

This clonotype came up many times. The chain employs TRBV5-1 and TRBJ1-1; 9 nucleotides agree with TRBD1. The CDR3 has 15 residues. The germline V gene encodes CDR1 SGHRS and CDR2 YFSETQ. The J segment lost 1 base and the V segment lost 3 bases, leaving 4 bases of the junction unmatched. The CDR3 protein is CASSSGQGKNTEAFF. In DNA, the CDR3 is TGCGCCAGCAGCTCAGGACAGGGGAAGAACACTGAAGCTTTCTTT.

This clonotype was counted at least ten times. The V call is TRBV20-1, the J call TRBJ2-5, with D maybe TRBD2 (5 bases). The V and J ends lost 0 bases and 3 bases respectively, with 11 bases between them. Germline-derived CDR1 and CDR2 are DFQATT and SNEGSKA (reference sequence). The CDR3 spans 14 residues. Written as DNA, the CDR3 is TGCAGTGCTAGAGAGCTAGCTAGGAAAGAGACCCAGTACTTC. It translates to CSARELARKETQYF.

This clonotype was observed a handful of times. V and J are TRBV6-2 or TRBV6-3 and TRBJ2-3, with 8 bases fitting TRBD1. CDR1 MNHEY and CDR2 SVGEGT come from the germline V gene. This CDR3 contains 11 residues. CDR3 sequence reads: CVTGGPDTQYF. The CDR3 DNA sequence: TGTGTAACAGGGGGACCAGATACGCAGTATTTT.

The V call is TRBV15, the J call TRBJ1-1, with TRBD1 as a possible D gene (6 bases). The CDR3 runs 16 residues. Trimming removed 4 bases from V and 6 bases from J, with 21 bases in between. Germline V lookup: CDR1 LNHNV, CDR2 YYDKDF (reference sequence). The CDR3: CATSIKIGRGIAEAFF. In DNA, the CDR3 is TGTGCCACCAGCATAAAGATAGGAAGGGGGATCGCTGAAGCTTTCTTT.

The rearrangement joins TRBV29-1 to TRBJ2-7; TRBD1 matches 10 bases. This CDR3 is 11 amino acids long. V shed 4 bases, J shed 6 bases, and the junction held 0 bases outside the gene matches. Germline CDR1 and CDR2: SQVTM and ANQGSEA. The CDR3 DNA reads TGCAGCGTTGGACAGGGGGCCGAGCAGTACGTC. Its protein product is CSVGQGAEQYV.

This clonotype was picked up a small number of times. The chain has TRBV15 and TRBJ2-7; D is possibly TRBD1 (6 bases). The germline V gene encodes CDR1 LNHNV and CDR2 YYDKDF (reference sequence). The ends were cut back, 3 bases at V and 0 bases at J, with 12 bases in the middle. The CDR3 extends over 15 amino acids. The DNA for the CDR3 is TGTGCCACCAGCAGGCCGGGACATCCCTCCTACGAGCAGTACTTC. Protein product: CATSRPGHPSYEQYF.

This clonotype was recorded many times. J is TRBJ2-1 and V is TRBV4-2; 10 bases match TRBD2. Looked up from germline, CDR1 is LGHNA and CDR2 is YNFKEQ. CDR3 length: 14 residues. Trimming removed 3 bases from V and 7 bases from J; junction bases left unmatched: 3. The CDR3 region has the DNA TGTGCCAGCAGCCAGAGCGGGGGGGCGAATGAGCAGTTCTTC. Residues: CASSQSGGANEQFF.

This clonotype showed up just a few times. The V and J genes are TRBV7-9 and TRBJ1-4, with 7 bases that match TRBD1. The ends lost 5 bases at V and 4 bases at J; junction bases unmatched: 7. Per the germline V gene, CDR1 is SEHNR and CDR2 is FQNEAQ (reference sequence). The length of the CDR3 is 15 residues. CDR3 sequence (DNA): TGTGCCAGCAGCGACGCGGGACAGCTTAATGAAAAACTGTTTTTT. Protein product: CASSDAGQLNEKLFF.

J is TRBJ2-7 and V is TRBV7-8; D is perhaps TRBD1 or TRBD2 (5 bases each). This CDR3 is 14 amino acids long. The V gene lost 0 bases and the J gene lost 7 bases, with 13 bases spanning the gap. Germline CDR1 and CDR2: SGHVS and FQNEAQ. The CDR3, as DNA: TGTGCCAGCAGCTTAGCCCCTCCAGGGAGAGAGCAGTACGTC. Protein sequence: CASSLAPPGREQYV.

In this sample, this clonotype turned up many times. This chain joins TRBV20-1 and TRBJ1-4, with 7 bases lining up with TRBD1. Germline V gene lookup returns CDR1 DFQATT and CDR2 SNEGSKA (reference sequence). The CDR3 loop spans 14 amino acids. V dropped 2 bases and J dropped 12; count of bases not matched to a gene: 12. The CDR3 DNA follows: TGCAGTGCTAGATTGACAGGGCGGGGTGTACAACTGTTTTTT. This gives the protein CSARLTGRGVQLFF.

This clonotype was observed a handful of times. The chain is built from TRBV18 and TRBJ2-7; possible D gene TRBD1, 6 bases. V was trimmed by 3 bases and J by 0 bases, leaving 15 bases between them. The CDR3 spans 16 residues. Germline V gene lookup returns CDR1 KGHSH and CDR2 LQKENI. As DNA, the CDR3 is TGTGCCAGCTCACCCTTGGACAGATCCGCCTCCTACGAGCAGTACTTC. Its translation: CASSPLDRSASYEQYF.

The rearrangement links TRBV28 to TRBJ2-7; maybe TRBD2 (5 bases). The CDR3 contains 14 residues. The V gene lost 5 bases and the J gene lost 2 bases, with 13 bases spanning the gap. CDR1 MDHEN and CDR2 SYDVKM come from the germline V gene. The CDR3 sequence: CASSKEEGTYEQYV. CDR3 sequence (DNA): TGTGCCAGCAGTAAGGAAGAGGGAACCTACGAGCAGTACGTC.

The chain uses TRBV7-2 and TRBJ2-5; TRBD2 matches at 15 bases. The junction had 5 bases not matched to a gene; V was cut back by 4 bases and J by 5 bases. CDR1 is SGHTA and CDR2 is FQGNSA in the germline V gene. The CDR3 covers 16 residues. CDR3 nucleotide sequence: TGTGCCAGCAGCTCCGGGACTAGCGGGGGGATCGAGACCCAGTACTTC. It codes for CASSSGTSGGIETQYF.

This clonotype was recorded a few times. The chain recombines TRBV28 with TRBJ2-5, with 8 positions matching TRBD2. Trimming removed 2 bases from V and 7 bases from J; junction bases left unmatched: 6. The CDR3 runs to 14 residues. Germline V gene sequence: CDR1 MDHEN, CDR2 SYDVKM. CDR3 DNA sequence: TGTGCCAGCAGTTTACCGGGGGGGCAGGGGACCCAGTACTTC. Residues: CASSLPGGQGTQYF.

This clonotype was detected a few times. The CDR3 spells CASSLYRGDGYTF. The CDR3 coding sequence is TGTGCCAGCAGCTTATACAGGGGCGATGGCTACACCTTC. The gene calls are TRBV7-2 and TRBJ1-2; the match to TRBD1 covers 7 bases. Germline values: CDR1 SGHTA, CDR2 FQGNSA. This CDR3 has 13 amino acids. V was pared by 2 bases and J by 6 bases, with 3 bases of the junction left unmatched.

The chain links TRBV20-1 to TRBJ2-1, with 9 bases aligning to TRBD2. Germline assignment: CDR1 DFQATT and CDR2 SNEGSKA (reference sequence). With V trimmed by 0 bases and J by 10 bases, 10 bases remained unmatched. The CDR3 totals 15 residues. The chain's CDR3 is CSARDWGGGVEEQFF. In nucleotides, the CDR3 is TGCAGTGCTAGAGATTGGGGCGGGGGGGTCGAGGAGCAGTTCTTC.